This T cell receptor beta chain was sequenced for a study of blood T cell repertoires in COVID-19. Study in general: Material from acute and convalescent COVID-19 was sourced from the United States, Italy and Spain. The cDNA or gDNA used as material had been derived from T cells, B-cell-depleted T cells, or PBMCs.

Seattle's enrolled individuals joined amid active infection and were then monitored longitudinally. The CDR3 has 15 amino acids. The V end lost 0 bases, the J end lost 4 bases, and 10 bases lay between the germline ends. The germline V gene encodes CDR1 SGHTA and CDR2 FQGNSA. Original processing methods: From reference gene primer amplification, estimates of nucleated cell counts were derived. Method: immunoSEQ multiplex PCR; TCRdb's copy keeps in-frame clones and lacks some. D and trimming were read from the DNA, whereas the V and J calls and clone size are those reported in that table. Here the sample spans hundreds of thousands of clones, 65% to 90% being singletons.

This chain joins TRBV7-2 and TRBJ1-5; D is perhaps TRBD1 (6 bases). The source material was peripheral blood. The clonotype comes from a middle-aged man with COVID-19, enrolled during active disease. The CDR3 DNA sequence: TGTGCCAGCAGCTTAGCGGGGGGGCAAAATCAGCCCCAGCATTTT. Its protein product is CASSLAGGQNQPQHF.